Listed below are T cell receptor beta chains from one sample, sequenced in a study of CD8 T cells in ankylosing spondylitis. A single record per CDR3 protein comes from TCRdb applying MiXCR to the 5' RACE reads. The table lists 50,000 to 70,000 distinct CDR3 sequences, over 5% of them singletons. Sequencing was performed on synovial fluid, either unsorted or a sorted T cell fraction (not recorded which). The source of these receptors is a male donor with ankylosing spondylitis. Each CDR3 is given with its conserved first and last residue. The D gene is left open where the match is weak. Only part of the rows carry a size: once, few, many, or a class if the clone is expanded.

j_gene,v_gene,abundance,d_gene,CDR3nt,CDR3aa
TRBJ1-4,TRBV18,few,NA,TGTGCCAGCTCACCTTCCCCGGCGGTTTCGGGGGTTGAAAAACTGTTTTTT,CASSPSPAVSGVEKLFF
TRBJ2-7,TRBV20-1,NA,TRBD2,TGCAGTGCTCCGTCCCCGGGAGGGTACGAGCAGTACTTC,CSAPSPGGYEQYF
TRBJ2-1,TRBV5-1,many,TRBD2,TGCGCCAGCAGCTTTCCCTTACTAGCGGTCCCCTACAATGAGCAGTTCTTC,CASSFPLLAVPYNEQFF
TRBJ1-4,TRBV7-8,many,NA,TGTGCCAGCAGCTTGGGTTTGGGTAGCGGACTGTTTTTT,CASSLGLGSGLFF
TRBJ1-1,TRBV3-1,NA,NA,TGTGCCAGCAGCTCCGGGGGGGGCTTGGCTTTCTTT,CASSSGGGLAFF
TRBJ1-6,TRBV11-2,few,NA,TGTGCCAGCAGCCCCTATCTCGGAGATAATTCACCCCTCCACTTT,CASSPYLGDNSPLHF
TRBJ1-1,TRBV20-1,NA,NA,TGCAGTGCTAGAGATTTTCAGGGGAACACTGAAGCTTTCTTT,CSARDFQGNTEAFF
TRBJ1-6,TRBV19,many,NA,TGTGCCAGTAGTAGCCCGCGGGACGGTATTCACCCCCTCCACTTT,CASSSPRDGIHPLHF
TRBJ2-2,TRBV20-1,many,NA,TGCAGTGCTAGAGATAGGACTTCGAGGGAAGGTGGTCTGTTTTTT,CSARDRTSREGGLFF
TRBJ2-2,TRBV20-1,many,TRBD2,TGCAGTGCTCGTAGCGGGAGACTCGCTACCGGGGAGCTGTTTTTT,CSARSGRLATGELFF
TRBJ2-6,TRBV7-9,many,NA,TGTGCCAGCAGCCGTCCGAGGAGGGTTAGGGCCAACGTCCTGACTTTC,CASSRPRRVRANVLTF
TRBJ1-6,TRBV10-3,many,TRBD1,TGTGCCATCAGTACCAGGGGGCAAAATTCACCCCTCCACTTT,CAISTRGQNSPLHF
TRBJ2-3,TRBV7-3,many,TRBD2,TGTGCCAGCAGCGACGGGCTAGCGGGAAAGACAGATACGCAGTATTTT,CASSDGLAGKTDTQYF
TRBJ1-2,TRBV2,NA,NA,TGTGCCAGCAGTGTTCTGCAAGCCTCATGGGGCTACACCTTC,CASSVLQASWGYTF
TRBJ2-6,TRBV7-9,medium-sized,TRBD2,TGTGCCAGCAGTCGGACTAGCGGGGATCGTGGGGCCAACGTCCTGACTTTC,CASSRTSGDRGANVLTF